What follows is one TCR beta chain and its context. Its target is not known. The record originates from a study of CD8 T cells in ankylosing spondylitis. Overall study results and limits: Matched synovial fluid from ankylosing spondylitis patients was reported to be enriched for disease-linked clones. Fewer than 10 highly homologous variants made up a TCR beta motif that seemed to typify ankylosing spondylitis blood. In synovial fluid and blood from reactive arthritis, some motif variants were previously reported. Disease-associated clonotypes exhibited CD8+ identity and were relatively infrequent in peripheral blood.

V trimming: 1 base; J trimming: 7 bases; junction bases outside the gene matches: 7. Germline V gene sequence: CDR1 DFQATT, CDR2 SNEGSKA (reference sequence). The CDR3 length is 15 residues. Using quantitative 5'-RACE with molecular barcodes, the authors made TCR beta libraries. TCRdb recomputed calls from the 5' RACE reads with MiXCR, one row per CDR3 protein. The table records 250,000 to 350,000 distinct CDR3 sequences, roughly 8% of them present only once. The chain joins TRBV20-1 to TRBJ2-7, with 13 bases identical to TRBD2. The receptor's source is a male donor with ankylosing spondylitis. Sequenced: blood, either unsorted or a sorted T cell fraction (not recorded which). CDR3 sequence: CSARGPPGLAGEQYF. The CDR3 nucleotides are TGCAGTGCTAGAGGACCTCCGGGACTAGCGGGAGAGCAGTACTTC.